One sample yielded the 28 T cell receptor beta chains listed below, sequenced in a study of blood T cell dynamics during melanoma immunotherapy. The data were produced by immunoSEQ multiplex PCR, yet TCRdb's version contains in-frame clones alone and is incomplete. Of over 8,000 clones detected, 80% to 90% appear once; the ten largest clones hold around 10%. The time point is: pre-treatment baseline. The material sequenced was blood, taken from a patient treated with checkpoint blockade. These receptors were collected from a human donor with melanoma.

The CDR3 sequence is CASTAGDRGREQYF. For the CDR3, the DNA is TGTGCCAGCACCGCAGGAGACAGGGGTAGGGAGCAGTACTTC. The J gene is TRBJ2-5, the V gene TRBV6-1; 8 positions match TRBD1. CDR1 is MNHNS, CDR2 SASEGT, per germline. CDR3 size: 14 residues. V trimming: 7 bases; J trimming: 11 bases; junction bases outside the gene matches: 15.

The rearrangement joins TRBV19 to TRBJ2-2, with 7 bases that match TRBD1. Per the germline V gene, CDR1 is LNHDA and CDR2 is SQIVND (reference sequence). The J segment lost 2 bases and the V segment lost 9 bases, leaving 6 bases of the junction unmatched. The CDR3 is made up of 14 amino acids. CDR3 DNA sequence: TGTGCCAGCCGTAGACAGGGCAACACCGGGGAGCTGTTTTTT. Translation gives CASRRQGNTGELFF.

The J gene is TRBJ2-1, the V gene TRBV25-1, with 7 bases lining up with TRBD2. V lost 3 bases and J lost 4; bases outside the gene matches: 3. This CDR3 comprises 14 residues. Germline V CDR1 and CDR2: MGHDK, SYGVNS. The CDR3 protein is CASSEELAYNEQFF. The CDR3 DNA sequence: TGTGCCAGCAGTGAGGAACTAGCGTACAATGAGCAGTTCTTC.

V usage is TRBV19 and J usage is TRBJ2-5; D not resolved. CDR1 is LNHDA, CDR2 SQIVND, per germline (reference sequence). The length of the CDR3 is 14 residues. V dropped 5 bases and J dropped 2 bases, with 12 bases sitting between them. CDR3 DNA: TGTGCCAGTAGTGGGCAGGTGGGACAAGAGACCCAGTACTTC. It specifies CASSGQVGQETQYF.

The chain links TRBV6-5 to TRBJ1-1; 9 bases map to TRBD1. The CDR3 totals 15 residues. The germline gives CDR1 MNHEY, CDR2 SVGAGI. The trim removed 6 bases at V and 4 bases at J, leaving 9 bases unmatched. The CDR3 protein is CASRFGGQGGTEAFF. CDR3 in DNA: TGTGCCAGCAGGTTTGGGGGACAGGGTGGCACTGAAGCTTTCTTT.

This clone was counted once. The rearrangement links TRBV15 to TRBJ1-5, with D possibly being TRBD1 (5 bases). The length of the CDR3 is 15 residues. Trimming took off 0 bases at V and 5 bases at J, with 11 bases between the two ends. Germline CDR1 LNHNV, CDR2 YYDKDF (reference sequence). CDR3 protein: CATSRDVGVHQPQHF. CDR3 bases: TGTGCCACCAGCAGAGATGTAGGGGTACATCAGCCCCAGCATTTT.

The chain joins TRBV11-3 to TRBJ2-5, with 7 bases identical to TRBD2. V lost 5 bases and J lost 2; bases outside the gene matches: 8. This CDR3 is 15 amino acids long. The germline CDR1 and CDR2 sequences are SGHNT and YENEEA. For the CDR3, the DNA is TGTGCCAGCAGCCCCCAAGCAGCGGGACAAGAGACCCAGTACTTC. This encodes CASSPQAAGQETQYF.

This clone was counted a few times. The J gene is TRBJ1-5, the V gene TRBV4-2; unclear D gene. Germline V gives CDR1 LGHNA, CDR2 YNFKEQ. The CDR3 is 15 residues long. The V gene lost 0 bases and the J gene lost 2 bases, with 8 bases spanning the gap. CDR3 coding DNA: TGTGCCAGCAGCCAAGAGGCCGGTGGCAATCAGCCCCAGCATTTT. Protein sequence: CASSQEAGGNQPQHF.

CDR3 nucleotide sequence: TGTGCCAGCAGCCCGGGACAGTCATACGAGCAGTACTTC. Its protein product is CASSPGQSYEQYF. The rearrangement uses TRBV27 and TRBJ2-7; 7 bases map to TRBD1. Germline loops: CDR1 MNHEY, CDR2 SMNVEV (reference sequence). V was clipped by 6 bases and J by 4 bases; unmatched bases: 6. This CDR3 spans 13 amino acids.

This rearrangement joins TRBV19 to TRBJ2-2; tentatively, D is TRBD1 (5 bases). V was trimmed by 5 bases and J by 1 base, leaving 11 bases between them. From germline, CDR1 is LNHDA and CDR2 SQIVND (reference sequence). This CDR3 has 15 residues. CDR3 protein: CASSPRGLNTGELFF. CDR3 DNA: TGTGCCAGTAGTCCAAGGGGATTGAACACCGGGGAGCTGTTTTTT.

V gene TRBV6-5 combines with J gene TRBJ1-5; D ambiguous. The CDR3 length is 14 residues. Germline loops: CDR1 MNHEY, CDR2 SVGAGI. V was clipped by 5 bases and J by 6 bases, with 14 bases between them. The CDR3 DNA sequence: TGTGCCAGCAGTGAACAGAAGGCGGGTCAGCCCCAGCATTTT. Its protein is CASSEQKAGQPQHF.

This sequence joins TRBV5-1 and TRBJ1-4; 8 nucleotides agree with TRBD1. The CDR3 contains 14 residues. Trimming at V came to 0 bases and at J to 5 bases, leaving 0 bases not matched to a gene. CDR1 is SGHRS, CDR2 YFSETQ, per germline. The CDR3 here is CASSLGQGNEKLFF. The CDR3 DNA reads TGCGCCAGCAGCTTGGGACAGGGGAATGAAAAACTGTTTTTT.

This clone was counted between two and nine times. This chain connects TRBV2 to TRBJ1-1; no clear D. Trimming left V 2 bases short and J 1 base short, with 5 bases between. From germline, CDR1 is SNHLY and CDR2 FYNNEI. The CDR3 has 13 residues. DNA for the CDR3: TGTGCCAGCAGTGAATGGGAGAACACTGAAGCTTTCTTT. Its protein is CASSEWENTEAFF. Using reference TRBV2 and TRBJ1-1 for the parts outside the CDR3, the full variable domain is EPEVTQTPSHQVTQMGQEVILRCVPISNHLYFYWYRQILGQKVEFLVSFYNNEISEKSEIFDDQFSVERPDGSNFTLKIRSTKLEDSAMYFCASSEWENTEAFFGQGTRLTVV.

The chain uses TRBV1 and TRBJ2-7; the tabulated D call, TRBD1, remains unverified against the DNA. TRBV1 is noted as a pseudogene. CDR3 length equals 18 residues. CDR3 region: CTSSQDRGTGGGIYEQYF. The CDR3 coding sequence is TGCACCAGCAGCCAAGATCGAGGGACAGGGGGCGGTATCTACGAGCAGTACTTC.

The V gene is TRBV18, the J gene TRBJ2-7; D might be TRBD1 (6 bases). V lost 6 bases and J lost 0, with 21 bases in between. The germline V gene has CDR1 KGHSH and CDR2 LQKENI. The CDR3 contains 17 residues. The CDR3, as DNA: TGTGCCAGCTCGTCCAAACCCGGGACACAAAGCTCCTACGAGCAGTACTTC. It is translated as CASSSKPGTQSSYEQYF.

The chain has TRBV9 and TRBJ2-3; D perhaps matches TRBD2 (6 bases). Between the trimmed V and J ends, which lost 4 bases and 3 bases, there was a span of 18 bases. The CDR3 has 16 residues. The V gene's germline CDR1 is SGDLS and CDR2 YYNGEE. The CDR3 bases are TGTGCCAGCAGCACGAGTTCCGGGACTTTTACAGATACGCAGTATTTT. Its translation is CASSTSSGTFTDTQYF. Supplemented by reference TRBV9 and TRBJ2-3, the full variable domain reads DSGVTQTPKHLITATGQRVTLRCSPRSGDLSVYWYQQSLDQGLQFLIQYYNGEERAKGNILERFSAQQFPDLHSELNLSSLELGDSALYFCASSTSSGTFTDTQYFGPGTRLTVL.

The chain joins TRBV5-1 to TRBJ2-2; perhaps TRBD1 as D (6 bases). This CDR3 has 15 residues. Germline V lookup: CDR1 SGHRS, CDR2 YFSETQ. The V end was cut by 0 bases, the J end by 4 bases, with 10 bases between. The CDR3 reads CASSLESGVTGELFF. In DNA, the CDR3 is TGCGCCAGCAGCTTGGAGTCAGGGGTCACCGGGGAGCTGTTTTTT.

This clone was seen more than once but under ten times. The V gene is TRBV10-2, the J gene TRBJ2-5; D remains unclear. CDR1 is WSHSY, CDR2 SAAADI, per germline. The CDR3 has 13 amino acids. With 6 bases removed from V and 4 bases from J, the gap between germline ends came to 12 bases. CDR3 region: CASREGSGETQYF. The CDR3 nucleotides read TGCGCCAGCAGGGAAGGGTCCGGAGAGACCCAGTACTTC.

J is TRBJ2-5 and V is TRBV7-2, with D possibly matching TRBD1 (5 bases). The end of the DNA is better explained by TRBJ2-7, so the J call may be wrong. Germline V CDR1 and CDR2: SGHTA, FQGNSA. The CDR3 length is 14 residues. CDR3 in amino acids: CASSLTRGSYEQYF. The CDR3 coding sequence is TGTGCCAGCAGCCTAACAAGGGGCTCCTACGAGCAGTACTTC.

This clone was seen once. V is TRBV6-5 and J is TRBJ1-1; maybe TRBD1 (5 bases). The V gene lost 2 bases and the J gene lost 5 bases, with 15 bases spanning the gap. The CDR3 contains 15 residues. Germline V CDR1 and CDR2: MNHEY, SVGAGI. The CDR3 spells CASSYQGARVTEAFF. The DNA for the CDR3 is TGTGCCAGCAGTTACCAAGGGGCGCGGGTTACTGAAGCTTTCTTT.

This rearrangement joins TRBV5-4 to TRBJ2-3; D possibly corresponds to TRBD2 (5 bases). V shed 2 bases and J shed 6 bases, with 16 bases lying between them. CDR1 is SGHNT and CDR2 is YYREEE in the germline V gene (reference sequence). The CDR3 covers 15 residues. The CDR3 DNA is TGTGCCAGCAGCTTAAGTTCTGGAGCGGTGGATACGCAGTATTTT. Translating gives CASSLSSGAVDTQYF.

The V gene is TRBV7-3, the J gene TRBJ2-1; D may correspond to TRBD1 or TRBD2 (5 bases each). The germline V and J ends were trimmed by 2 bases and 10 bases, with 12 bases remaining between them. The CDR3 extends over 13 amino acids. Germline V gene data show CDR1 as SGHTA and CDR2 as FQGTGA. The CDR3 nucleotides are TGTGCCAGCAGCTTAGGGTTGGGGGACGAGCAGTTCTTC. It yields the protein CASSLGLGDEQFF.

The gene calls are TRBV27 and TRBJ1-6; D gene uncertain. V shed 2 bases and J shed 6 bases, with 11 bases lying between them. The CDR3 is made up of 15 amino acids. In germline, CDR1 is MNHEY, CDR2 SMNVEV (reference sequence). The CDR3 nucleotides read TGTGCCAGCAGTTTAGAGGTGATTCCTAATTCACCCCTCCACTTT. Its translation: CASSLEVIPNSPLHF.

The rearrangement uses TRBV5-1 and TRBJ2-3; D is undetermined. Trimming stripped 4 bases from V and 0 bases from J, with 12 bases between. CDR1 is SGHRS and CDR2 is YFSETQ in the germline V gene. The CDR3 extends over 15 amino acids. As DNA, the CDR3 is TGCGCCAGCAGCCCGAGGACCCGGAGCACAGATACGCAGTATTTT. The encoded protein is CASSPRTRSTDTQYF.

The chain couples TRBV2 to TRBJ1-5; 10 bases agree with TRBD1. In germline, CDR1 is SNHLY, CDR2 FYNNEI. Trimming cost V 7 bases and J 2 bases; bases outside gene matches: 5. This CDR3 has 15 residues. DNA for the CDR3: TGTGCCAGCAACGGACAGGGGGGACGCAATCAGCCCCAGCATTTT. It codes for CASNGQGGRNQPQHF.

The chain links TRBV2 to TRBJ2-2; TRBD1 aligns across 12 bases. The CDR3 covers 14 residues. V shed 7 bases, J shed 7 bases, and the junction held 4 bases outside the gene matches. CDR1 and CDR2 from the germline V gene are SNHLY and FYNNEI. Here the CDR3 reads CASKGQGAVGELFF. The CDR3 DNA sequence: TGTGCCAGCAAGGGACAGGGGGCTGTCGGGGAGCTGTTTTTT.

The V gene is TRBV29-1, the J gene TRBJ2-5, with unresolved D. Germline assignment: CDR1 SQVTM and CDR2 ANQGSEA. The CDR3 has 12 amino acids. V was shortened by 2 bases and J by 4 bases, with 8 bases between the two germline ends. CDR3 DNA sequence: TGCAGCGTTGAATTGGGTGGAGAGACCCAGTACTTC. Its translation is CSVELGGETQYF.

V usage is TRBV18 and J usage is TRBJ2-3, with 8 bases aligning to TRBD2. Germline V gene data show CDR1 as KGHSH and CDR2 as LQKENI. This CDR3 region has 16 residues. J gave up 2 bases and V 2 bases, and 6 bases lay outside the gene matches. The CDR3 DNA follows: TGTGCCAGCTCACCATCAGCGGGGGCCTTCACAGATACGCAGTATTTT. Its translation is CASSPSAGAFTDTQYF.